The following is a TCR beta chain sequence with its context. What antigen it recognizes has not been identified. No base quality information exists; no much larger clone differs at one position. The trial excluded patients who had a history of autoimmune disease or who were on systemic immunosuppression. Peripheral blood for TCR sequencing was collected from all dose cohorts at baseline, on cycle 4 day 1, and on cycle 7 day 1. Samples were obtained from an open-label, multicenter, first-in-human phase I dose-escalation trial of ivuxolimab. Adults with locally advanced or metastatic melanoma, renal cell carcinoma, hepatocellular carcinoma or head and neck squamous cell carcinoma were enrolled in the trial. Before TCR sequencing, CD4+ T cells and CD8+ T cells from peripheral blood were sorted into separate populations. For sequencing of the TCRbeta CDR3 region, genomic DNA was extracted from the sorted cells. The immunoSEQ Assay was used to sequence the TCRbeta CDR3 regions. Entries here come from immuneACCESS through TCRdb and include only in-frame sequences with V and J called. Some clones fail to appear in such tables; in the studies checked, an unresolved V gene covers under half of the shortfall, and the cause of the remainder is unknown. The table for this sample lists around 54,000 clones; 94% of them were counted only once. Clones ranked in the top ten supply about 12% of the sample.

The data derive from a study of OX40 agonist ivuxolimab in advanced cancers. For context, the study as a whole: Ivuxolimab was a fully human IgG2 agonistic monoclonal antibody targeting the costimulatory receptor OX40 (CD134). Intravenous ivuxolimab was administered to patients every 2 weeks at six dose levels: 0.01, 0.1, 0.3, 1.5, 3 and 10 mg/kg. Among the 50 to 55 dose-escalation patients, about 19 had hepatocellular carcinoma, about 15 melanoma, 9 renal cell carcinoma and 9 head and neck cancer. The dose-escalation cohort was roughly 83% male with a mean age of approximately 60 years, ranging from about 23 to 85. Patients were allowed to have had prior anti-PD-1, anti-PD-L1 or anti-CTLA-4 therapy, and approximately 40% of the dose-escalation patients had previously received checkpoint inhibitors. Three dose-escalation patients achieved partial responses, one with hepatocellular carcinoma and two with cutaneous melanoma. Peripheral TCRbeta sequencing aimed to test whether ivuxolimab altered TCR sequence diversity and caused clonal T-cell expansion. The paper reports the monotherapy dose-escalation portion (N ≈ 52 patients) of the phase I ivuxolimab trial.

Points the paper makes about the study in general: After ivuxolimab, expanded clones were on average more numerous among CD8+ T cells than among CD4+ T cells. Clonal expansion of both CD4+ and CD8+ blood T cells was observed from baseline to week 6 at doses 0.1 to 3.0 mg/kg. Low levels of normalized T-cell clonal expansion were also seen in some patients who did not respond. The antigen specificity of the peripheral T cells that underwent clonal expansion was not determined. In the 0.1-3.0 mg/kg groups, partial responders had among the lowest normalized peripheral clonal expansion, particularly in CD8+ T cells.

Based on the germline V gene, the CDR1 and CDR2 sequences are SQVTM and ANQGSEA. Taken from cysteine to phenylalanine, the CDR3 has 13 residues. The retained sequence is limited to the CDR3, 39 bases, with the frame set at the first base. V lost 0 bases and J lost 3 bases; the stretch between them is 6 bases long. The rearrangement joined TRBV29-1 to TRBJ2-1, with no reliable assignment of the D segment. The sequencing used CD4+ or CD8+ T cells sorted from blood, collected in a trial of the OX40 agonist ivuxolimab. The receptor's source is an adult with an advanced solid tumor such as melanoma, head and neck, liver or kidney cancer. The DNA reads as follows: TGCAGCGTTGAAGAGGCCAGCTACAATGAGCAGTTCTTC. This gives the protein CSVEEASYNEQFF.